One TCR beta chain is described in this entry. Per germline, CDR1 MNHEY and CDR2 SVGEGT. The CDR3 runs to 16 residues. V was pared by 5 bases and J by 0 bases, with 13 bases between. Method: immunoSEQ multiplex PCR; TCRdb's copy keeps in-frame clones and lacks some. This table has about 150,000 clones, 70% to 90% appearing once. The sample comes from a study of blood T cell repertoires in COVID-19. The sequenced sample was peripheral blood. This sequence originates from a man aged 60 to 69 with COVID-19, enrolled during active disease. The chain is built from TRBV6-2 or TRBV6-3 and TRBJ1-4; D gene ambiguous. The CDR3 protein is CASSPYPGATNEKLFF. Written as DNA, the CDR3 is TGTGCCAGCAGTCCGTACCCGGGAGCAACTAATGAAAAACTGTTTTTT.